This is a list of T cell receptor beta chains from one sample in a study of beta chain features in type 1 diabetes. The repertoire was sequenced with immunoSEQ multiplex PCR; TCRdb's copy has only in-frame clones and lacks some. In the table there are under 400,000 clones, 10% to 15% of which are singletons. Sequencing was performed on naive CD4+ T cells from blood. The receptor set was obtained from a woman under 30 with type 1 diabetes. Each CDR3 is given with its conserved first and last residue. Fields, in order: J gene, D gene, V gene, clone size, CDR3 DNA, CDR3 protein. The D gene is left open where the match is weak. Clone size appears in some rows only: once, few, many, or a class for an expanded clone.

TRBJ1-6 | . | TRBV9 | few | TGTGCCAGCAGCCCGTCCACAGGGTCGTCACCCCTCCACTTT | CASSPSTGSSPLHF
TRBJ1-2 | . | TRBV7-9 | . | TGTGCCAGCAGCTTATGGGTGACGGTTGGGCCATATGGCTACACCTTC | CASSLWVTVGPYGYTF
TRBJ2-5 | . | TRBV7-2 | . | TGTGCCAGCAGCCGAGATGGGCCCGAGACCCAGTACTTC | CASSRDGPETQYF
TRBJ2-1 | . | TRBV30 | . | TGTGCCTACTCGACAGGCCGCACCTACAATGAGCAGTTCTTC | CAYSTGRTYNEQFF
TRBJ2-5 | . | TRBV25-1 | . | TGTGCCAGCAGTGAATTCAGGGGTCCAGAGACCCAGTACTTC | CASSEFRGPETQYF
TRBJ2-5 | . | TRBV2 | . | TGTGCCAGCAGTGAAGGCGGGACCGGCAGAGAGACCCAGTACTTC | CASSEGGTGRETQYF
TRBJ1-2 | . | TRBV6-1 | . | TGTGCCAGCAGCGGGCAGGGGCGTTATGGCTACACCTTC | CASSGQGRYGYTF
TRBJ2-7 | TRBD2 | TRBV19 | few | TGTGCCAGTAGTCCCCCCAGCGGGGTTGGTAGCGAGCAGTACTTC | CASSPPSGVGSEQYF
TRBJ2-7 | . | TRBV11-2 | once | TGTGCCAGCAGCCAAATGACATCGACGAGCTCCTACGAGCAGTACTTC | CASSQMTSTSSYEQYF
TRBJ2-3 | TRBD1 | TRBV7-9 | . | TGTGCCAGCAGCTACCGGACAGGGAGCACAGATACGCAGTATTTT | CASSYRTGSTDTQYF
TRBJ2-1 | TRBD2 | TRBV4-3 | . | TGCGCCAGCAGCCGGACCGGGACTAGCGGGAGAGGGGGGTTCTTC | CASSRTGTSGRGGFF
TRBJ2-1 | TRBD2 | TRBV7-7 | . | TGTGCCAGCAGCTTGGCGGGGGTCGATGAGCAGTTCTTC | CASSLAGVDEQFF
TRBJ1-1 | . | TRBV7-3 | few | TGTGCCAGCAGCTTACAGAGTAGCGGGGTAAAGACTGAAGCTTTCTTT | CASSLQSSGVKTEAFF
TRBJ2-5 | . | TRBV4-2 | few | TGTGCCAGCAGCCATTTCTCAAGGGGGACCCAGTACTTC | CASSHFSRGTQYF
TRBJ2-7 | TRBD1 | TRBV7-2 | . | TGTGCCAGCAGCCCGGGACAGTTCTACGAGCAGTACTTC | CASSPGQFYEQYF
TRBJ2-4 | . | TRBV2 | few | TGTGCCAGCATGAGTCTAGCCAAAAACATTCAGTACTTC | CASMSLAKNIQYF
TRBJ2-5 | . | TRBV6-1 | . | TGTGCCAGCAAAAACTGGGAGACCCAGTACTTC | CASKNWETQYF
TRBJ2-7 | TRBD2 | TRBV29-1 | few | TGCAGCGTTGGGGCGGGGGGCTCCTACGAGCAGTACTTC | CSVGAGGSYEQYF
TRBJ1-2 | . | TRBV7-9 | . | TGTGCCAGCAGCTTTGAACAGAGCTATGGCTACACCTTC | CASSFEQSYGYTF
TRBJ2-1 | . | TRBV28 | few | TGTGCCAGCACCGCCCCGGGGAGCTCCTACAATGAGCAGTTCTTC | CASTAPGSSYNEQFF
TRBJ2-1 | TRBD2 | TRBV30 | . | TGTGCCTGGAGGTTTAGCGGGAGTAGAGATGAGCAGTTCTTC | CAWRFSGSRDEQFF
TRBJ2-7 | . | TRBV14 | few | TGTGCCAGCAGCCCTCAGGGCTACGAGCAGTACTTC | CASSPQGYEQYF
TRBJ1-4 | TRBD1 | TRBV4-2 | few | TGTGCCAGCAGCCAAGGTTCCGGGACAGGGGGTGAAAAACTGTTTTTT | CASSQGSGTGGEKLFF
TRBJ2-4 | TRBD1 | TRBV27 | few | TGTGCCAGCACCCTCGGACAGGAGGAGGCCAAAAACATTCAGTACTTC | CASTLGQEEAKNIQYF
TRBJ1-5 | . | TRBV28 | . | TGTGCCAGCAGTAGCAGGGTAGGGGATCAGCCCCAGCATTTT | CASSSRVGDQPQHF
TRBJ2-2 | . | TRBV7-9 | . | TGTGCCAGCAGCTTAGTTTCGGTAGACACCGGGGAGCTGTTTTTT | CASSLVSVDTGELFF
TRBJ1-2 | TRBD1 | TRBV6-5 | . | TGTGCCAGCAGTTATTCGGGACAGGGTTCTAGTGGCTACACCTTC | CASSYSGQGSSGYTF
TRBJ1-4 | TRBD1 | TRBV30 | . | TGTGCCTGGAGTCTATCCGGGACAGCTAATGAAAAACTGTTTTTT | CAWSLSGTANEKLFF
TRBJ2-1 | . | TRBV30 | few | TGTGCCTGGGCGGAGGCCAATGAGCAGTTCTTC | CAWAEANEQFF
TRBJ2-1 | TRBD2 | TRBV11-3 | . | TGTGCCAGCGGATCGGGACTAGATACTGAGCAGTTCTTC | CASGSGLDTEQFF
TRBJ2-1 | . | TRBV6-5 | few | TGTGCCAGCAGTTACTCGGGGGGTAGCTCCTACAATGAGCAGTTCTTC | CASSYSGGSSYNEQFF
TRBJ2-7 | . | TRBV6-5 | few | TGTGCCAGCAGTTACTCGACCGAGGGATACGAGCAGTACTTC | CASSYSTEGYEQYF
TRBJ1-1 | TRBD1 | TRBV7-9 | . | TGTGCCAGCAGCAAGGGGACAGCGAACACTGAAGCTTTCTTT | CASSKGTANTEAFF
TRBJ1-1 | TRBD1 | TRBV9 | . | TGTGCCAGCAGCGTTACACAGGGGGAGGACACTGAAGCTTTCTTT | CASSVTQGEDTEAFF
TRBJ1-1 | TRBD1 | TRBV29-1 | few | TGCAGCGTTGAAGAGGTGGGACAGGGGGAGGGTGAAGCTTTCTTT | CSVEEVGQGEGEAFF
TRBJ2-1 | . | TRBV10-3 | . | TGTGCCACCGAGAGAGGGCTGGGGAATGAGCAGTTCTTC | CATERGLGNEQFF
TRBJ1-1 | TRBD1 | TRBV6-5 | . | TGTGCCAGCAGTCGACAGGGCCGTGAAGCTTTCTTT | CASSRQGREAFF